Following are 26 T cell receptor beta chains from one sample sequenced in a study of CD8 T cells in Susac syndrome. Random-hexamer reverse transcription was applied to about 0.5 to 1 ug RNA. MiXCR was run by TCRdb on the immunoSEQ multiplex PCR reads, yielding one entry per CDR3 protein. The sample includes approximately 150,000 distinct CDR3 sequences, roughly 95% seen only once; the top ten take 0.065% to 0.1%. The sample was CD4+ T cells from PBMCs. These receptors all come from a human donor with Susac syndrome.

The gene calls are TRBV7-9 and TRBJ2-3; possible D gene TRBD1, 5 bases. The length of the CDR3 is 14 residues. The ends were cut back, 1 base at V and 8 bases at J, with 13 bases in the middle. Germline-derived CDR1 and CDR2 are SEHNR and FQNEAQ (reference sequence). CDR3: CASSLDQNQGTQYF. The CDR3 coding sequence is TGTGCCAGCAGCTTAGATCAAAATCAGGGTACGCAGTATTTT.

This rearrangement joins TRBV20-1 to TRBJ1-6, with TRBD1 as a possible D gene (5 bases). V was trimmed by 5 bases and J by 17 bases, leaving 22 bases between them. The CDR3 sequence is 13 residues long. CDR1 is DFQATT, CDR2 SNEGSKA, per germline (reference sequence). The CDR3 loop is CSARRDFVQSVHF. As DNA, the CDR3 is TGCAGTGCTCGCAGGGACTTCGTTCAGTCGGTCCACTTT.

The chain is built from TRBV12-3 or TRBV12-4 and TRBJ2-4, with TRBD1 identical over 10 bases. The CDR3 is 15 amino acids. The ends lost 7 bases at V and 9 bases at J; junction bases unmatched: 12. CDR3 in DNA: TGTGCCAGCAAGGCCGAGACAGGGGGCTTTAGCATTCAGTACTTC. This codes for CASKAETGGFSIQYF.

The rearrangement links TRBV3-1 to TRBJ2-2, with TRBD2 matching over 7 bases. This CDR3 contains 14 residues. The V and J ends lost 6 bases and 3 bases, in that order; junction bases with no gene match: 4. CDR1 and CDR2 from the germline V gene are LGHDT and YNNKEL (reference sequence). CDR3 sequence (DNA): TGTGCCAGCAGTGCCCTAGCGGACACCGGGGAGCTGTTTTTT. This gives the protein CASSALADTGELFF.

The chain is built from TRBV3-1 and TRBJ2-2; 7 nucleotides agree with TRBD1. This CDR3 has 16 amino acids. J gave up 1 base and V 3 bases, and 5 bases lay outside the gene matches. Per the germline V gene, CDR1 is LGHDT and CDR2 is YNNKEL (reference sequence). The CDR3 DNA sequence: TGTGCCAGCAGCCACTCCGGACAGGTGAACACCGGGGAGCTGTTTTTT. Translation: CASSHSGQVNTGELFF.

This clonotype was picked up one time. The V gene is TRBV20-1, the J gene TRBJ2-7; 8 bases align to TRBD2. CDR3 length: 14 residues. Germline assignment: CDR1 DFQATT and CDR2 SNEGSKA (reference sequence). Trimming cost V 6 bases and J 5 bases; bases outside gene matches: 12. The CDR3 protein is CSATTGTRLDEQYF. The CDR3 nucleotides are TGCAGTGCCACGACCGGGACTAGATTAGACGAGCAGTACTTC.

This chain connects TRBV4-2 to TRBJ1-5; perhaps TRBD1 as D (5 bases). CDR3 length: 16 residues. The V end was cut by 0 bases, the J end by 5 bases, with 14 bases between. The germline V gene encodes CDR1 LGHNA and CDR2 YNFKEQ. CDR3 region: CASSQDLSRDDQPQHF. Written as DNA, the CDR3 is TGTGCCAGCAGCCAAGATTTGTCCAGGGACGATCAGCCCCAGCATTTT.

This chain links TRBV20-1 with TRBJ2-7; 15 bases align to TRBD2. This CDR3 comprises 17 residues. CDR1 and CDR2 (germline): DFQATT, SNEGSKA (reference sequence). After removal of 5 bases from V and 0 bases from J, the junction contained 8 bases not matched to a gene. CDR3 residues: CSAAGLAGGVPSYEQYF. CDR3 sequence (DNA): TGCAGTGCTGCAGGACTAGCGGGGGGGGTTCCCTCCTACGAGCAGTACTTC.

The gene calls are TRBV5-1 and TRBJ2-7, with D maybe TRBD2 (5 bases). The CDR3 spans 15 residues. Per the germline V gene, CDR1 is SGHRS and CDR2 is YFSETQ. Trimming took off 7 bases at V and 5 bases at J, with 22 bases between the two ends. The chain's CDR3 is CASSQLQSSVHEQYF. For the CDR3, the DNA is TGCGCCAGCTCTCAACTTCAGAGTAGCGTCCACGAGCAGTACTTC.

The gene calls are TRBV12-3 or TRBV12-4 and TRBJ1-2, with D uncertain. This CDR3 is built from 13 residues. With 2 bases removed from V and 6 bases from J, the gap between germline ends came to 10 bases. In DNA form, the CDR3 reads TGTGCCAGCAGTTTATCTTCCGGGGATGGCTACACCTTC. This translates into CASSLSSGDGYTF.

CDR3 protein: CASIGQSLNTEAFF. CDR3 DNA: TGTGCCAGCATAGGACAGTCTTTAAACACTGAAGCTTTCTTT. The genes are TRBV25-1 and TRBJ1-1; D is perhaps TRBD1 (6 bases). CDR3 size: 14 residues. Germline assignment: CDR1 MGHDK and CDR2 SYGVNS. Deletions cut 7 bases from V and 2 bases from J, with 14 bases between. Looking up the rest from reference TRBV25-1 and TRBJ1-1 gives the full variable domain: EADIYQTPRYLVIGTGKKITLECSQTMGHDKMYWYQQDPGMELHLIHYSYGVNSTEKGDLSSESTVSRIRTEHFPLTLESARPSHTSQYLCASIGQSLNTEAFFGQGTRLTVV.

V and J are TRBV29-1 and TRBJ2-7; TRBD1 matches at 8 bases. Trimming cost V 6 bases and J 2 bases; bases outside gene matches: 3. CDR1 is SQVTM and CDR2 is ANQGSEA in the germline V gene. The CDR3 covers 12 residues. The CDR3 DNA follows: TGCAGCGTCGGGACAGGAACCTACGAGCAGTACTTC. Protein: CSVGTGTYEQYF.

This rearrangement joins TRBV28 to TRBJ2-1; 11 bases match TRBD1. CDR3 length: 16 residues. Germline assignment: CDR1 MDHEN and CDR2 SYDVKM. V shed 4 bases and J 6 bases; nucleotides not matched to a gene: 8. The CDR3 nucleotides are TGTGCCAGCAGTTGGGGGTGGGGGACAGGGGGCAATGAGCAGTTCTTC. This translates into CASSWGWGTGGNEQFF.

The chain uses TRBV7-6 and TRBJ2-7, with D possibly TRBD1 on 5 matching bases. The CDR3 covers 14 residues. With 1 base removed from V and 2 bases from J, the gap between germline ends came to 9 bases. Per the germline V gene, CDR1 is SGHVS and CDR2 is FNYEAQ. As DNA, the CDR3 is TGTGCCAGCAGCTTAGACCCAGGGCCCTACGAGCAGTACTTC. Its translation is CASSLDPGPYEQYF.

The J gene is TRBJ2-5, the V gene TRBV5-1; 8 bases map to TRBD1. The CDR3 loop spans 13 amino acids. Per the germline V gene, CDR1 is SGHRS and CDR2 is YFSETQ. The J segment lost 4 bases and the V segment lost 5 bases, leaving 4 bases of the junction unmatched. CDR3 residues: CASSRDRRETQYF. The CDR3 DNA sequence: TGCGCCAGCAGTCGGGACAGGAGAGAGACCCAGTACTTC.

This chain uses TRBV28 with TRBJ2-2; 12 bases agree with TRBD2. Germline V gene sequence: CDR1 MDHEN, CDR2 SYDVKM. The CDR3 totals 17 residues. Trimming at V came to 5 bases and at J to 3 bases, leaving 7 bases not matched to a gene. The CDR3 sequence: CASSPTSGRGDTGELFF. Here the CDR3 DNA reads TGTGCCAGCAGTCCGACTAGCGGGAGAGGTGACACCGGGGAGCTGTTTTTT.

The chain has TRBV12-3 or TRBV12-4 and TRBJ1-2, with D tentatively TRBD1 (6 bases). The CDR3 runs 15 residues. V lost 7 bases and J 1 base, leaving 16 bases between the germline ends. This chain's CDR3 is CASTGGGRGNYGYTF. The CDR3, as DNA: TGTGCCAGCACCGGGGGGGGGCGAGGTAACTATGGCTACACCTTC.

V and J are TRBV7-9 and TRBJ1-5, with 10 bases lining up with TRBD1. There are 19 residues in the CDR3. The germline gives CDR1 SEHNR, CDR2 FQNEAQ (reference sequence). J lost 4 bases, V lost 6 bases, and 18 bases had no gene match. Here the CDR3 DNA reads TGTGCCAGCAGTTTGGACGTCCGAAGCGGGACAGGGGTTAATCAGCCCCAGCATTTT. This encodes CASSLDVRSGTGVNQPQHF.

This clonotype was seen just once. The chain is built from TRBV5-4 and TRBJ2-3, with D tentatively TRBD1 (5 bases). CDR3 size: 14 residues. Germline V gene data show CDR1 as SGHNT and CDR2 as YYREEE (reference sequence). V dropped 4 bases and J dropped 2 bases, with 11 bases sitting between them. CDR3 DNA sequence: TGTGCCAGCAGCCTGGACACTCACACAGATACGCAGTATTTT. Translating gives CASSLDTHTDTQYF.

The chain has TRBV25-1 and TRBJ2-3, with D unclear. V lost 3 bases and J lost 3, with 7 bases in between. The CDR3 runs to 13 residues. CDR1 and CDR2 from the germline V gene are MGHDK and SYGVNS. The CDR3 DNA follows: TGTGCCAGCAGTGACAGAACTACAGATACGCAGTATTTT. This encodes CASSDRTTDTQYF.

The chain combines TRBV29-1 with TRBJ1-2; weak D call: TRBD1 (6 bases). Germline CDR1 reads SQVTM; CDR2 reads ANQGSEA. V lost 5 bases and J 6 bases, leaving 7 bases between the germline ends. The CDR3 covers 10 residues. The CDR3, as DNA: TGCAGCGTTAAGGGGGATGGCTACACCTTC. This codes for CSVKGDGYTF. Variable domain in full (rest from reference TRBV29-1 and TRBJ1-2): SAVISQKPSRDICQRGTSLTIQCQVDSQVTMMFWYRQQPGQSLTLIATANQGSEATYESGFVIDKFPISRPNLTFSTLTVSNMSPEDSSIYLCSVKGDGYTFGSGTRLTVV.

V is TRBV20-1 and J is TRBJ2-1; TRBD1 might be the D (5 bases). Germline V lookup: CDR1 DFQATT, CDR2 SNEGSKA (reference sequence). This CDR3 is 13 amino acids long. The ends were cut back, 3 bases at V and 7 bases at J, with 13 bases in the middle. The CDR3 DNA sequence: TGCAGTGCTAGGCAGGGAAGAAGGAATGAGCAGTTCTTC. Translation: CSARQGRRNEQFF.

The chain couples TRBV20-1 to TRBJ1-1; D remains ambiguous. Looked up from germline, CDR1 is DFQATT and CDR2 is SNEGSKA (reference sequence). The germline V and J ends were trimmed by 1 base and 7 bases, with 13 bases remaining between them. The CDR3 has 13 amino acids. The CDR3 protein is CSARGHAYGEAFF. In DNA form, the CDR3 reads TGCAGTGCTAGAGGGCATGCTTACGGTGAAGCTTTCTTT.

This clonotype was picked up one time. In DNA form, the CDR3 reads TGTGCCAGCAGTGTCTATGGCTACACCTTC. Translating gives CASSVYGYTF. The chain links TRBV2 to TRBJ1-2; unclear D gene. The CDR3 spans 10 residues. Trimming left V 4 bases short and J 4 bases short, with 1 base between. The germline CDR1 and CDR2 sequences are SNHLY and FYNNEI.

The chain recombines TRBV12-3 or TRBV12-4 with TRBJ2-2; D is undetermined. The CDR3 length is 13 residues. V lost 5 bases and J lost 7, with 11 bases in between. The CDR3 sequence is CASSLGGGGELFF. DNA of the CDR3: TGTGCCAGCAGTCTTGGCGGCGGCGGGGAGCTGTTTTTT.

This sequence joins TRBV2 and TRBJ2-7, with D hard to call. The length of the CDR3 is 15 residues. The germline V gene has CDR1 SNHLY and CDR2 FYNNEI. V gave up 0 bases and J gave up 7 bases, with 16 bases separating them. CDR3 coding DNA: TGTGCCAGCAGTGAAGCGCTTGTGACCGCCGGTGAGCAGTACTTC. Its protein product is CASSEALVTAGEQYF.